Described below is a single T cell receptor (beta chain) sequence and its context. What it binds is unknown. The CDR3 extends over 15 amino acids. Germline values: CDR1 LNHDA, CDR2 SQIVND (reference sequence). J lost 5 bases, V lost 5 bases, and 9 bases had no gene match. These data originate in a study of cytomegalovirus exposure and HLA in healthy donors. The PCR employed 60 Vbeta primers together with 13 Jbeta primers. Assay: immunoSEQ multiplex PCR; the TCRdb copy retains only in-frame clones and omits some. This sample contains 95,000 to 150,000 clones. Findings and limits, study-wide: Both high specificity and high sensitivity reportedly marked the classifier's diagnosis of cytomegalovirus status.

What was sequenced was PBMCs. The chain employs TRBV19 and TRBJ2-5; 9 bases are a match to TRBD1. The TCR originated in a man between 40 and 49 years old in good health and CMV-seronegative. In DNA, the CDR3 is TGTGCCAGTAGTCCCCAGACAGGGACAGGGGAGACCCAGTACTTC. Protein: CASSPQTGTGETQYF.